This T cell receptor beta chain came from a study of CD8 T cells in ankylosing spondylitis. 5'-RACE, quantitative and with molecular barcodes, yielded the TCR beta libraries. Via MiXCR, TCRdb re-called the 5' RACE reads, giving one row per CDR3 protein. The table lists approximately 150,000 distinct CDR3 sequences, 8.5% to 10% of them singletons, with approximately 16% in the top ten. The CDR3 is made up of 15 amino acids. V lost 2 bases and J 4 bases, leaving 15 bases between the germline ends. Germline V gives CDR1 SQVTM, CDR2 ANQGSEA. This clonotype occurred a few times. The sequenced sample consisted of blood, either unsorted or a sorted T cell fraction (not recorded which). This receptor was taken from a female donor with ankylosing spondylitis or in good health (not recorded which). V is TRBV29-1 and J is TRBJ2-1; D ambiguous. The CDR3 region is CSVETAITSYNEQFF. The CDR3 DNA sequence: TGCAGCGTTGAAACAGCAATCACTTCTTACAATGAGCAGTTCTTC.